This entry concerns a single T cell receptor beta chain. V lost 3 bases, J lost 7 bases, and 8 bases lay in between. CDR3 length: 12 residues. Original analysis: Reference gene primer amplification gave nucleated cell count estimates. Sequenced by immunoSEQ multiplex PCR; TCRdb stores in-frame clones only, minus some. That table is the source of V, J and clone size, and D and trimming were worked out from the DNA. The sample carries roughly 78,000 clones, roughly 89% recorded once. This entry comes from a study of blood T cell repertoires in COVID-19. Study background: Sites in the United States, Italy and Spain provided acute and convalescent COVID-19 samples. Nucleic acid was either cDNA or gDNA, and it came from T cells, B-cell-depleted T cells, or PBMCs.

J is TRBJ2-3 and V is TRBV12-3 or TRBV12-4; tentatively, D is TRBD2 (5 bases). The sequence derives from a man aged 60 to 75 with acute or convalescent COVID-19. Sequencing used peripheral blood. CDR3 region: CASSFSSNTQYF. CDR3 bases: TGTGCCAGCAGTTTCTCTAGCAATACGCAGTATTTT.